This T cell receptor beta chain was sequenced during a study of control samples from healthy donors and cancer patients. Method: immunoSEQ multiplex PCR; TCRdb's copy keeps in-frame clones and lacks some. The sample consists of about 140,000 clones, roughly 94% of them appearing once. The junction had 10 bases not matched to a gene; V was cut back by 2 bases and J by 7 bases. Germline values: CDR1 MNHNS, CDR2 SASEGT. CDR3 size: 16 residues. Sequencing input: blood. This chain uses TRBV6-1 with TRBJ2-2, with 7 bases lining up with TRBD1. This sequence originates from a man aged 35 to 55 in good health. As DNA, the CDR3 is TGTGCCAGCAGTGAACAACGACAGGGATTAGGCGGGGAGCTGTTTTTT. It is translated as CASSEQRQGLGGELFF.